The 19 T cell receptor beta chains below all came from one sample that was sequenced in a study of T cells in Graves' hyperthyroidism and ophthalmopathy. From RNA transcripts, TCR beta CDR3 regions were amplified. First-round RT-PCR of the TCR CDR3 relied on the HTBI primer set. TCRdb recomputed calls from the multiplex PCR reads with MiXCR, one row per CDR3 protein. The table lists 75,000 to 100,000 distinct CDR3 sequences, roughly 40% of them singletons. Material: peripheral blood or thyroid tissue (not recorded which). These receptors were taken from a woman in her 30s with Graves' hyperthyroidism.

This clonotype was observed many times. The chain employs TRBV12-3 or TRBV12-4 and TRBJ2-5; TRBD1 might be the D (7 bases). The CDR3 totals 16 residues. V was clipped by 1 base and J by 5 bases, with 17 bases between them. The CDR3 coding sequence is TGTGCCAGCAGTTTAGATCAAAGGCAGGGGGGTGAGACCCAGTACTTC. This gives the protein CASSLDQRQGGETQYF.

The chain employs TRBV10-2 and TRBJ2-5; TRBD1 might be the D (6 bases). Between the trimmed V and J ends, which lost 8 bases and 1 base, there was a span of 8 bases. Germline CDR1 reads WSHSY; CDR2 reads SAAADI. This CDR3 has 12 amino acids. The CDR3 protein is CASGTTQETQYF. As DNA, the CDR3 is TGCGCCAGCGGGACAACCCAAGAGACCCAGTACTTC.

This clonotype showed up just once. One end of the junction is discordant with germline, which a read error may explain. The chain has TRBV13 and TRBJ2-6, with D tentatively TRBD1 or TRBD2 (5 bases each). Germline V gene data show CDR1 as PRHDT and CDR2 as FYEKMQ (reference sequence). There are 16 residues in the CDR3. Written as DNA, the CDR3 is TGTGCCAGCAGAGGTGGGAGATACTCTGGGGCCAACGCCCTGACTTTC. Its translation: CASRGGRYSGANALTF.

The chain has TRBV7-8 and TRBJ1-5; 9 bases line up with TRBD1. This CDR3 region has 17 residues. Germline lookup yields CDR1 SGHVS and CDR2 FQNEAQ. V shed 5 bases, J shed 3 bases, and the junction held 11 bases outside the gene matches. The CDR3, as DNA: TGTGCCAGCAGCCCCGGGACAGGGATCTTGGACAATCAGCCCCAGCATTTT. Translated, it gives CASSPGTGILDNQPQHF.

This clonotype was observed many times. The chain couples TRBV5-6 to TRBJ2-2, with 8 nucleotides matching TRBD2. The CDR3 runs to 17 residues. V gave up 2 bases and J gave up 11 bases; unmatched junction bases: 17. The germline gives CDR1 SGHDT, CDR2 YYEEEE. CDR3 region: CASSFKYRPGGSTELFF. The CDR3 DNA reads as TGTGCCAGCAGCTTCAAGTATCGGCCGGGGGGGTCCACTGAGCTGTTTTTT.

Ten or more counts support this clonotype. V is TRBV28 and J is TRBJ1-2, with D unresolved. CDR1 is MDHEN and CDR2 is SYDVKM in the germline V gene. The CDR3 sequence is 14 residues long. V was trimmed by 4 bases and J by 2 bases, leaving 11 bases between them. The CDR3 DNA reads TGTGCCAGCAGTTCCTTCGGGCAGAACTATGGCTACACCTTC. Its translation is CASSSFGQNYGYTF.

This sequence joins TRBV7-8 and TRBJ2-5; D remains ambiguous. The germline CDR1 and CDR2 sequences are SGHVS and FQNEAQ. Trimming left V 1 base short and J 5 bases short, with 8 bases between. The CDR3 is 13 amino acids. Written as DNA, the CDR3 is TGTGCCAGCAGCTTAGGTCCACCGGAGACCCAGTACTTC. Protein: CASSLGPPETQYF.

The V and J genes are TRBV7-9 and TRBJ2-7, with TRBD1 matching over 8 bases. CDR3 length: 16 residues. The V and J ends lost 5 bases and 6 bases, in that order; junction bases with no gene match: 15. From germline, CDR1 is SEHNR and CDR2 FQNEAQ (reference sequence). CDR3 bases: TGTGCCAGCAGCCCCCGGGACAGGCTCCTCGGGGTCGAGCAGTACTTC. Amino acids: CASSPRDRLLGVEQYF.

The rearrangement uses TRBV16 and TRBJ2-7; D might be TRBD2 (5 bases). Trimming left V 2 bases short and J 5 bases short, with 10 bases between. CDR1 is KGHSY, CDR2 FQNENV, per germline. CDR3 size: 13 residues. This CDR3 reads CASSQDTSNEQYF. In nucleotides, the CDR3 is TGTGCCAGCAGCCAAGATACTAGTAACGAGCAGTACTTC.

In this sample, this clonotype turned up many times. CDR3 loop: CASGPSFRYGYTF. The CDR3 DNA sequence: TGTGCCAGCGGTCCTTCCTTTAGATATGGCTACACCTTC. The chain links TRBV7-6 to TRBJ1-2; unclear D gene. In germline, CDR1 is SGHVS, CDR2 FNYEAQ. Trimming took 8 bases from V and 5 from J, leaving 15 bases between them. The CDR3 is made up of 13 amino acids.

This clonotype has ten or more counts. An end of the junction does not agree with germline; a read error may underlie this. The gene calls are TRBV20-1 and TRBJ1-6; D unresolved. CDR1 is DFQATT and CDR2 is SNEGSKA in the germline V gene (reference sequence). The CDR3 runs to 12 residues. DNA of the CDR3: TGCAGTGTTAGATCGTTGAGTTCACCCCTCCACTTT. It yields the protein CSVRSLSSPLHF.

The chain uses TRBV7-9 and TRBJ2-7; 9 nucleotides align to TRBD1. The germline gives CDR1 SEHNR, CDR2 FQNEAQ (reference sequence). The CDR3 is made up of 15 amino acids. V lost 4 bases and J lost 6; bases outside the gene matches: 10. Here the CDR3 reads CASSSPGTGTSEQYF. The DNA of the CDR3 is TGTGCCAGCAGCTCCCCCGGGACAGGGACTTCCGAGCAGTACTTC.

This clonotype was seen repeatedly, ten times or more. The J gene is TRBJ1-5, the V gene TRBV15; 7 positions agree with TRBD1. There are 16 residues in the CDR3. Germline CDR1 and CDR2: LNHNV and YYDKDF (reference sequence). The junction had 10 bases not matched to a gene; V was cut back by 4 bases and J by 4 bases. In nucleotides, the CDR3 is TGTGCCACCAGCACGTCCGGACAGGCGGGAAATCAGCCCCAGCATTTT. Translated, it gives CATSTSGQAGNQPQHF.

The rearrangement uses TRBV2 and TRBJ1-5; tentative D call: TRBD1 (6 bases). Per the germline V gene, CDR1 is SNHLY and CDR2 is FYNNEI. Between the trimmed V and J ends, which lost 4 bases and 5 bases, there was a span of 15 bases. The CDR3 is 15 residues long. CDR3 region: CASSARATGHQPQHF. DNA for the CDR3: TGTGCCAGCAGTGCTAGAGCGACAGGTCATCAGCCCCAGCATTTT.

Regarding this clonotype: Mismatch with germline at one junction end may stem from a read error. The rearrangement uses TRBV7-7 and TRBJ1-6; the D is unclear. Germline values: CDR1 SSHAT, CDR2 FNYEAQ (reference sequence). This CDR3 has 17 residues. CDR3 sequence: CASSFHQDQFNNSPLHF. The CDR3 bases are TGTGCTAGCAGCTTCCATCAGGATCAGTTCAATAATTCACCCCTCCACTTT.

This clonotype was observed at least ten times. The chain employs TRBV28 and TRBJ2-7; no reliable D call. This CDR3 has 11 residues. Germline V lookup: CDR1 MDHEN, CDR2 SYDVKM. V dropped 4 bases and J dropped 0 bases, with 1 base sitting between them. CDR3 sequence: CASSYSYEQYF. The CDR3 region has the DNA TGTGCCAGCAGTTACTCCTACGAGCAGTACTTC.

In this sample, this clonotype turned up many times. This chain joins TRBV27 and TRBJ2-5, with a weak D call TRBD1 (6 bases). Trimming took off 2 bases at V and 3 bases at J, with 10 bases between the two ends. Per germline, CDR1 MNHEY and CDR2 SMNVEV (reference sequence). The length of the CDR3 is 14 residues. The CDR3 sequence is CASSLSGGEETQYF. CDR3 DNA: TGTGCCAGCAGTTTAAGTGGGGGCGAAGAGACCCAGTACTTC.

This clonotype showed up just a few times. The V and J genes are TRBV28 and TRBJ1-2; 8 nucleotides align to TRBD1. V lost 7 bases and J lost 6; bases outside the gene matches: 10. CDR1 MDHEN and CDR2 SYDVKM come from the germline V gene. CDR3 length equals 14 residues. CDR3 sequence: CASTTPGGADGYTF. In DNA, the CDR3 is TGTGCCAGCACCACTCCAGGGGGCGCGGATGGCTACACCTTC.

This chain uses TRBV2 with TRBJ1-1, with D maybe TRBD1 (6 bases). The V gene lost 6 bases and the J gene lost 11 bases, with 19 bases spanning the gap. From germline, CDR1 is SNHLY and CDR2 FYNNEI. The CDR3 covers 13 residues. The chain's CDR3 is CASRRGSPPGAFF. The CDR3 region has the DNA TGTGCCAGCAGGAGGGGGTCCCCCCCTGGGGCTTTCTTT.